Shown below are 32 T cell receptor beta chains from a single sample sequenced in a study of cytomegalovirus exposure and HLA in healthy donors listed by TCRdb under 2017. The method was the immunoSEQ multiplex PCR assay. For the multiplex PCR, a mixture combining 60 forward primers for TCR Vbeta segments and 13 reverse primers for TCR Jbeta segments was used. TCRdb carries this immuneACCESS record with in-frame sequences only. Its versions omit some clonotypes, under half of them owing to an unresolved V gene in the studies checked, with the rest unexplained. The sample has 200,000 to 250,000 clones on record, around 80% of them singletons. The top ten constitute about 16% of the sample. Sequencing was performed on PBMCs. These receptors were taken from a man aged 35-49 years in good health and CMV-seronegative.

V usage is TRBV7-6 and J usage is TRBJ2-1; 13 bases fit TRBD2. The germline V gene encodes CDR1 SGHVS and CDR2 FNYEAQ. The CDR3 contains 19 residues. Losses at the gene ends were 3 bases for V and 6 bases for J; bases not matched to a gene: 14. The CDR3 DNA follows: TGTGCCAGCAGCTTCCAGGGACTAGCGGGGACCCTAAGTATCAATGAGCAGTTCTTC. Translated, it gives CASSFQGLAGTLSINEQFF.

The chain couples TRBV7-6 to TRBJ1-1; 9 nucleotides match TRBD1. The germline V gene encodes CDR1 SGHVS and CDR2 FNYEAQ. This CDR3 is 15 amino acids long. J gave up 0 bases and V 4 bases, and 3 bases lay outside the gene matches. The CDR3 DNA follows: TGTGCCAGCAGCTCGGGACAGGGCATGAACACTGAAGCTTTCTTT. Translated: CASSSGQGMNTEAFF.

The chain has TRBV5-1 and TRBJ2-2; tentatively, D is TRBD1 (6 bases). The germline V gene has CDR1 SGHRS and CDR2 YFSETQ. The CDR3 spans 16 residues. Trimming took off 4 bases at V and 1 base at J, with 14 bases between the two ends. The CDR3 sequence is CASSPQGWENTGELFF. CDR3 sequence (DNA): TGCGCCAGCAGCCCCCAGGGGTGGGAGAACACCGGGGAGCTGTTTTTT.

This chain connects TRBV11-2 to TRBJ2-1, with 7 bases fitting TRBD1. CDR3 length equals 12 residues. Losses at the gene ends were 5 bases for V and 10 bases for J; bases not matched to a gene: 5. Germline CDR1 is SGHAT and CDR2 is FQNNGV. This chain's CDR3 is CASSQTGMEQFF. Written as DNA, the CDR3 is TGTGCCAGCAGCCAGACAGGGATGGAGCAGTTCTTC.

V gene TRBV4-2 combines with J gene TRBJ1-1; D is ambiguous. V was pared by 3 bases and J by 4 bases, with 15 bases between. This CDR3 is built from 15 residues. Per the germline V gene, CDR1 is LGHNA and CDR2 is YNFKEQ. The CDR3 spells CASSQRQVQSTEAFF. The CDR3 nucleotides read TGTGCCAGCAGCCAGCGCCAGGTGCAGTCCACTGAAGCTTTCTTT.

J is TRBJ1-6 and V is TRBV18; 8 bases are shared with TRBD1. Germline V gene data show CDR1 as KGHSH and CDR2 as LQKENI. CDR3 length: 18 amino acids. Trimming removed 3 bases from V and 6 bases from J; junction bases left unmatched: 13. The CDR3 nucleotides are TGTGCCAGCTCACCCCGATTGACCAGGGACAGGAGTAATTCACCCCTCCACTTT. This codes for CASSPRLTRDRSNSPLHF. Together with reference TRBV18 and TRBJ1-6, the CDR3 gives the full variable domain: NAGVMQNPRHLVRRRGQEARLRCSPMKGHSHVYWYRQLPEEGLKFMVYLQKENIIDESGMPKERFSAEFPKEGPSILRIQQVVRGDSAAYFCASSPRLTRDRSNSPLHFGNGTRLTVT.

The chain has TRBV4-1 and TRBJ2-1, with TRBD2 matching over 8 bases. V lost 5 bases, J lost 8 bases, and 11 bases stayed unmatched. The CDR3 totals 15 residues. The V gene's germline CDR1 is MGHRA and CDR2 YSYEKL. The CDR3 DNA reads as TGCGCCAGCAGCGAGACTAGCGTTAGGGAGGATGAGCAGTTCTTC. This encodes CASSETSVREDEQFF.

The rearrangement uses TRBV7-2 and TRBJ2-3, with TRBD1 as a possible D gene (5 bases). CDR1 is SGHTA, CDR2 FQGNSA, per germline. The V end lost 6 bases, the J end lost 7 bases, and 14 bases lay between the germline ends. There are 13 residues in the CDR3. The CDR3 DNA is TGTGCCAGCAGTCCTTACAGGCGAAATACGCAGTATTTT. This codes for CASSPYRRNTQYF.

The V gene is TRBV4-3, the J gene TRBJ2-5; 9 positions match TRBD2. The CDR3 totals 17 residues. In germline, CDR1 is LGHNA, CDR2 YSLEER. V lost 0 bases, J lost 1 base, and 6 bases stayed unmatched. CDR3 nucleotides: TGCGCCAGCAGCCAAGATCCCAGCGGGGGGATCCAAGAGACCCAGTACTTC. Protein sequence: CASSQDPSGGIQETQYF.

The chain recombines TRBV6-1 with TRBJ2-2, with no clear D. The CDR3 length is 12 residues. Looked up from germline, CDR1 is MNHNS and CDR2 is SASEGT. The V and J ends lost 5 bases and 3 bases respectively, with 4 bases between them. The CDR3 coding sequence is TGTGCCAGCAGTCCGGACACCGGGGAGCTGTTTTTT. Translation: CASSPDTGELFF.

V and J are TRBV7-2 and TRBJ2-3; 8 bases align to TRBD2. V gave up 5 bases and J gave up 4 bases; unmatched junction bases: 5. This CDR3 is 14 amino acids long. Germline-derived CDR1 and CDR2 are SGHTA and FQGNSA. The CDR3 sequence is CASSPGGPPDTQYF. For the CDR3, the DNA is TGTGCCAGCAGCCCGGGGGGGCCCCCAGATACGCAGTATTTT.

V and J are TRBV4-2 and TRBJ2-5; TRBD2 matches 11 bases. This CDR3 region has 16 residues. V was clipped by 3 bases and J by 7 bases; unmatched bases: 10. Germline-derived CDR1 and CDR2 are LGHNA and YNFKEQ. The DNA of the CDR3 is TGTGCCAGCAGCCAGGTTTTTAGCGGGGGGGGTGGGACCCAGTACTTC. Translated, it gives CASSQVFSGGGGTQYF.

The rearrangement links TRBV5-1 to TRBJ2-3, with 9 bases aligning to TRBD2. This CDR3 has 15 amino acids. Trimming cost V 1 base and J 4 bases; bases outside gene matches: 4. From germline, CDR1 is SGHRS and CDR2 YFSETQ. The CDR3 nucleotides read TGCGCCAGCAGCTTGACTAGCGGGCTGGCAGATACGCAGTATTTT. Encoded protein: CASSLTSGLADTQYF.

V usage is TRBV9 and J usage is TRBJ1-5, with D maybe TRBD1 (6 bases). The germline V and J ends were trimmed by 0 bases and 1 base, with 8 bases remaining between them. Germline CDR1 and CDR2: SGDLS and YYNGEE. The CDR3 is 15 amino acids. CDR3 nucleotides: TGTGCCAGCAGCGTAGGTACAGGGAGCAATCAGCCCCAGCATTTT. It translates to CASSVGTGSNQPQHF.

V is TRBV6-1 and J is TRBJ1-1, with a weak D call TRBD1 (6 bases). The CDR3 has 14 amino acids. Germline V gene sequence: CDR1 MNHNS, CDR2 SASEGT. Trimming took 7 bases from V and 10 from J, leaving 22 bases between them. CDR3 DNA: TGTGCCAGCACCCTCCACGGGCAGGGGTTCAGAGCTTTCTTT. This codes for CASTLHGQGFRAFF.

The J gene is TRBJ2-1, the V gene TRBV4-1; TRBD2 might be the D (5 bases). Deletions cut 1 base from V and 4 bases from J, with 8 bases between. The V gene's germline CDR1 is MGHRA and CDR2 YSYEKL. CDR3 length: 14 amino acids. CDR3 residues: CASSQVRGYNEQFF. The CDR3 nucleotides read TGCGCCAGCAGCCAAGTCCGGGGTTACAATGAGCAGTTCTTC.

A few counts support this clone. The V call is TRBV19, the J call TRBJ2-7, with TRBD1 matching over 7 bases. This CDR3 region has 15 residues. Germline V gene sequence: CDR1 LNHDA, CDR2 SQIVND (reference sequence). The V gene end was trimmed by 0 bases and the J gene end by 7 bases; junction bases not matched to a gene: 9. The chain's CDR3 is CASSIDLGQALEQYF. In DNA, the CDR3 is TGTGCCAGTAGTATAGATCTCGGACAGGCGTTGGAGCAGTACTTC.

This clone was counted once. The chain links TRBV19 to TRBJ1-2, with 7 bases matching TRBD1. Germline CDR1 and CDR2: LNHDA and SQIVND (reference sequence). The junction had 8 bases not matched to a gene; V was cut back by 7 bases and J by 0 bases. The CDR3 has 15 amino acids. CDR3 nucleotide sequence: TGTGCCAGTACCTATAGGGACAGACCTAACTATGGCTACACCTTC. This encodes CASTYRDRPNYGYTF.

This chain uses TRBV7-9 with TRBJ2-3; D might be TRBD1 (5 bases). CDR1 is SEHNR and CDR2 is FQNEAQ in the germline V gene (reference sequence). The ends were cut back, 5 bases at V and 0 bases at J, with 9 bases in the middle. The CDR3 runs 14 residues. DNA of the CDR3: TGTGCCAGCAGCCTGGACATAAGCACAGATACGCAGTATTTT. Translation gives CASSLDISTDTQYF.

This sequence joins TRBV6-5 and TRBJ2-7; the D gene is possibly TRBD2 (5 bases). The CDR3 is 16 amino acids. V was pared by 0 bases and J by 2 bases, with 14 bases between. Per the germline V gene, CDR1 is MNHEY and CDR2 is SVGAGI. CDR3 sequence: CASSYSKADFTYEQYF. DNA for the CDR3: TGTGCCAGCAGTTACTCGAAAGCGGATTTTACCTACGAGCAGTACTTC.

The gene calls are TRBV2 and TRBJ1-1; 8 bases match TRBD1. The ends lost 8 bases at V and 2 bases at J; junction bases unmatched: 10. The CDR3 is 15 residues long. Germline loops: CDR1 SNHLY, CDR2 FYNNEI. The CDR3 DNA follows: TGTGCCAGCTATGGGGACAGGTGGGGAAACACTGAAGCTTTCTTT. It is translated as CASYGDRWGNTEAFF.

The chain uses TRBV6-1 and TRBJ1-6; no firm D call. CDR1 and CDR2 from the germline V gene are MNHNS and SASEGT. Trimming removed 6 bases at V and 6 bases at J, with 9 bases between. This CDR3 has 13 amino acids. This CDR3 is CASRLVPNSPLHF. The CDR3 coding sequence is TGTGCCAGCAGACTGGTGCCTAATTCACCCCTCCACTTT.

V is TRBV15 and J is TRBJ2-1; 7 nucleotides match TRBD2. With 5 bases clipped from V and 1 base from J, the junction kept 8 bases outside the gene matches. The CDR3 contains 16 residues. Germline assignment: CDR1 LNHNV and CDR2 YYDKDF (reference sequence). CDR3: CATSGGTTFSYNEQFF. CDR3 coding DNA: TGTGCCACCAGCGGTGGGACTACTTTTTCCTACAATGAGCAGTTCTTC. Full variable domain (outside the CDR3, taken from reference TRBV15 and TRBJ2-1): DAMVIQNPRYQVTQFGKPVTLSCSQTLNHNVMYWYQQKSSQAPKLLFHYYDKDFNNEADTPDNFQSRRPNTSFCFLDIRSPGLGDTAMYLCATSGGTTFSYNEQFFGPGTRLTVL.

The chain combines TRBV6-5 with TRBJ2-5; TRBD2 aligns across 8 bases. J was trimmed by 1 base and V by 2 bases; bases with no gene match: 6. Per germline, CDR1 MNHEY and CDR2 SVGAGI. The CDR3 runs 16 residues. The CDR3 nucleotides are TGTGCCAGCAGTTACAGGTGGCGGGGGGTCCAAGAGACCCAGTACTTC. Translation: CASSYRWRGVQETQYF.

J is TRBJ1-1 and V is TRBV7-6; D may be TRBD1 (5 bases). This CDR3 is built from 13 residues. Germline CDR1 SGHVS, CDR2 FNYEAQ. V lost 6 bases to trimming and J lost 1 base, with 9 bases between them. In DNA form, the CDR3 reads TGTGCCAGCAGTATACAGGAGAACACTGAAGCTTTCTTT. Its translation: CASSIQENTEAFF.

The chain couples TRBV25-1 to TRBJ2-3, with a tentative D call TRBD2 (5 bases). This CDR3 is built from 16 residues. V was trimmed by 5 bases and J by 0 bases, leaving 15 bases between them. Germline CDR1 reads MGHDK; CDR2 reads SYGVNS. The CDR3 DNA is TGTGCCAGCAGTTTCCCCAAGGACTTTAGCACAGATACGCAGTATTTT. It codes for CASSFPKDFSTDTQYF.

The chain has TRBV19 and TRBJ2-5, with 11 positions matching TRBD2. From germline, CDR1 is LNHDA and CDR2 SQIVND (reference sequence). V was clipped by 5 bases and J by 4 bases; unmatched bases: 6. This CDR3 contains 15 residues. The DNA for the CDR3 is TGTGCCAGTAGTTCCCATAGCGGGGGGGGAGAGACCCAGTACTTC. It codes for CASSSHSGGGETQYF.

This chain uses TRBV12-5 with TRBJ1-5; 8 bases are a match to TRBD1. Germline-derived CDR1 and CDR2 are LGHNT and FRNRAP. CDR3 length equals 17 residues. V shed 3 bases and J 2 bases; nucleotides not matched to a gene: 9. Here the CDR3 DNA reads TGTGCTAGTGGTTTATTCCAGGGGGCGCGGGGCAATCAGCCCCAGCATTTT. This sequence encodes CASGLFQGARGNQPQHF.

The chain has TRBV9 and TRBJ2-2, with 11 bases that match TRBD1. Germline CDR1 SGDLS, CDR2 YYNGEE. This CDR3 region has 16 residues. The trim removed 4 bases at V and 5 bases at J, leaving 7 bases unmatched. CDR3 sequence (DNA): TGTGCCAGCAGCCCCACAGGGACAGGGGGGACCGGGGAGCTGTTTTTT. Residues: CASSPTGTGGTGELFF.

The V and J genes are TRBV7-2 and TRBJ1-1; D remains unclear. V lost 5 bases to trimming and J lost 5 bases, with 12 bases between them. The length of the CDR3 is 13 residues. The germline gives CDR1 SGHTA, CDR2 FQGNSA. The CDR3 DNA is TGTGCCAGCAGCCCCCGGACGGGGACTGAAGCTTTCTTT. It specifies CASSPRTGTEAFF.

The chain employs TRBV6-6 and TRBJ1-1; 10 bases align to TRBD1. CDR3 length equals 16 residues. V shed 4 bases, J shed 0 bases, and the junction held 5 bases outside the gene matches. CDR1 and CDR2 (germline): MNHNY, SVGAGI (reference sequence). The CDR3 coding sequence is TGTGCCAGCAGTTGGGGGACAGGGGAAGTGAACACTGAAGCTTTCTTT. It specifies CASSWGTGEVNTEAFF.

The gene calls are TRBV19 and TRBJ2-3; 9 positions agree with TRBD2. Unmatched junction bases numbered 6, after V lost 5 bases and J lost 6 bases. The germline CDR1 and CDR2 sequences are LNHDA and SQIVND (reference sequence). This CDR3 has 14 residues. CDR3 DNA: TGTGCCAGTAGTCCGGGACTAGCAGGTGATACGCAGTATTTT. Translating it yields CASSPGLAGDTQYF.